This entry concerns a single T cell receptor (beta chain). No antigen is known for it. TCR cDNA, made by 5'RACE template switching, carried an added universal primer site and UMIs. MiXCR, applied by TCRdb to the 5' RACE reads, yields one record per CDR3 protein. The sample has about 300,000 distinct CDR3 sequences; roughly 4.3% are singletons. This sample is part of a study of T cells after yellow fever vaccination. Study as a whole: Some fractions had low cell numbers, and these were prepared with SMART-Seq v4 Ultra Low Input.

The study, taken as a whole, reports: The booster response re-showed most primary clones: approximately 95% CD4, almost 90% CD8.

This CDR3 is 15 amino acids long. Germline V gives CDR1 SGHTA, CDR2 FQGNSA. With 7 bases clipped from V and 4 bases from J, the junction kept 9 bases outside the gene matches. Sequencing was performed on PBMCs, taken 5 days after the yellow fever booster vaccination. J is TRBJ2-2 and V is TRBV7-2; 7 nucleotides match TRBD1. The sequence derives from a man aged 18 to 30 who received the YFV17D yellow fever vaccine. CDR3 coding DNA: TGTGCCAGCACGGCAAGGGGGCAAGTCACCGGGGAGCTGTTTTTT. It codes for CASTARGQVTGELFF.